This record concerns one TCR beta chain sequence. No antigen is known for it. TCRdb passed the reads through MiXCR, listing each CDR3 protein once. Of 450,000 to 600,000 distinct CDR3 sequences listed, around 11% are singletons. This sample is part of a study of T cell repertoires in cytomegalovirus infection. Study context: CMV infection together with matching HLA type was indicated by public TCR beta signatures.

The CDR3 runs to 16 residues. Germline V gene lookup returns CDR1 SGDLS and CDR2 YYNGEE. V trimming: 0 bases; J trimming: 6 bases; junction bases outside the gene matches: 6. Study observations and caveats: HLA-C-restricted CMV clonotypes gave the most frequent clonotype in two of eight donors. Public TCR beta family frequency separated CMV-and-HLA carriers, including in an independent cohort.

Sequenced: PBMCs. The clonotype comes from a human donor in good health (CMV status not recorded). Some clones in this sample may be carry-over from other donors' samples. V usage is TRBV9 and J usage is TRBJ2-3; 11 nucleotides match TRBD2. The CDR3 DNA follows: TGTGCCAGCAGCGTAGGGCTAGCGGGGGGCAGCGATACGCAGTATTTT. It codes for CASSVGLAGGSDTQYF.